This passage covers 30 T cell receptor beta chains from one sample sequenced in a study of Ad26.COV2.S vaccination and SARS-CoV-2 variants. The assay was immunoSEQ multiplex PCR, and TCRdb's table has in-frame clones only and misses some. The repertoire consists of roughly 300,000 clones, with 88% occurring once and the leading ten covering 6.4%. Treatment defined: roughly 20 received Ad26.COV2.S at low or high dose, single or two shots; 5 received placebo; per-sample allocation not given. At day 63 after the first vaccine or placebo injection, samples were drawn. The sequenced sample was peripheral blood, obtained in a trial of Ad26.COV2.S vaccine versus placebo. These receptors all stem from a person aged 18-65 years who received the Ad26.COV2.S COVID-19 vaccine or a placebo.

The count of this clone is one. The CDR3 spells CASSLDMRNTQYF. The CDR3 DNA is TGTGCCAGCAGCTTAGATATGAGGAATACGCAGTATTTT. V is TRBV11-3 and J is TRBJ2-3; D not resolved. The CDR3 has 13 residues. The V gene lost 0 bases and the J gene lost 7 bases, with 8 bases spanning the gap. Germline V lookup: CDR1 SGHNT, CDR2 YENEEA. The entire variable domain, with the rest obtained from reference TRBV11-3 and TRBJ2-3, is as follows: EAGVVQSPRYKIIEKKQPVAFWCNPISGHNTLYWYLQNLGQGPELLIRYENEEAVDDSQLPKDRFSAERLKGVDSTLKIQPAELGDSAVYLCASSLDMRNTQYFGPGTRLTVL.

In DNA, the CDR3 is TGTGCCAGCAGCCCCCCTCGGGGGTACGAGCAGTACTTC. Its protein product is CASSPPRGYEQYF. The chain links TRBV13 to TRBJ2-7; tentatively, D is TRBD2 (6 bases). Deletions cut 5 bases from V and 4 bases from J, with 12 bases between. The CDR3 runs 13 residues. Per the germline V gene, CDR1 is PRHDT and CDR2 is FYEKMQ (reference sequence).

This chain joins TRBV7-2 and TRBJ2-5; the D is unclear. Germline V gene sequence: CDR1 SGHTA, CDR2 FQGNSA. V dropped 4 bases and J dropped 4 bases, with 13 bases sitting between them. This CDR3 spans 14 amino acids. The CDR3 bases are TGTGCCAGCAGCTCCCCCTTGATATCAGAGACCCAGTACTTC. It codes for CASSSPLISETQYF.

The chain recombines TRBV27 with TRBJ1-5, with D possibly matching TRBD1 (5 bases). Germline-derived CDR1 and CDR2 are MNHEY and SMNVEV (reference sequence). This CDR3 is built from 12 residues. With 9 bases removed from V and 3 bases from J, the gap between germline ends came to 9 bases. The chain's CDR3 is CASGGNNQPQHF. The CDR3 DNA follows: TGTGCCAGTGGGGGTAACAATCAGCCCCAGCATTTT.

The chain uses TRBV27 and TRBJ2-2; D is unresolved. This CDR3 is 14 amino acids long. The ends were cut back, 5 bases at V and 3 bases at J, with 10 bases in the middle. The germline gives CDR1 MNHEY, CDR2 SMNVEV (reference sequence). The CDR3 coding sequence is TGTGCCAGCAGTCAAACTCGATACACCGGGGAGCTGTTTTTT. Translation gives CASSQTRYTGELFF.

This chain links TRBV27 with TRBJ2-6; D unresolved. Trimming stripped 3 bases from V and 0 bases from J, with 6 bases between. Germline V gene data show CDR1 as MNHEY and CDR2 as SMNVEV (reference sequence). The CDR3 is 15 residues long. The CDR3 here is CASSLENSGANVLTF. The CDR3 DNA follows: TGTGCCAGCAGTTTGGAAAACTCTGGGGCCAACGTCCTGACTTTC.

The rearrangement joins TRBV18 to TRBJ1-6; no definite D call. Germline V lookup: CDR1 KGHSH, CDR2 LQKENI. This CDR3 has 12 amino acids. V was clipped by 5 bases and J by 10 bases, with 9 bases between them. CDR3 DNA: TGTGCCAGCTCAACTCTGGAATCACCCCTCCACTTT. It specifies CASSTLESPLHF.

As for this clone: A read error is possible here, since a much larger clone lies one base away. This same CDR3 is encoded by further DNA sequences in the sample. This chain uses TRBV7-8 with TRBJ2-7, with D unclear. CDR3 length: 11 residues. The germline CDR1 and CDR2 sequences are SGHVS and FQNEAQ. Trimming took off 5 bases at V and 0 bases at J, with 2 bases between the two ends. The CDR3 DNA follows: TGTGCCAGCAGCCTCTCCTACGAGCAGTACTTC. Translation: CASSLSYEQYF.

This sequence joins TRBV7-3 and TRBJ2-1, with 12 nucleotides matching TRBD2. Germline V gene data show CDR1 as SGHTA and CDR2 as FQGTGA. The CDR3 runs 14 residues. V shed 6 bases and J 7 bases; nucleotides not matched to a gene: 4. CDR3 residues: CASRETSGGNEQFF. In nucleotides, the CDR3 is TGTGCCAGCAGGGAGACTAGCGGGGGTAATGAGCAGTTCTTC. Using reference TRBV7-3 and TRBJ2-1 for the parts outside the CDR3, the full variable domain is GAGVSQTPSNKVTEKGKYVELRCDPISGHTALYWYRQSLGQGPEFLIYFQGTGAADDSGLPNDRFFAVRPEGSVSTLKIQRTERGDSAVYLCASRETSGGNEQFFGPGTRLTVL.

The chain has TRBV15 and TRBJ2-7; perhaps TRBD1 as D (6 bases). V was shortened by 5 bases and J by 0 bases, with 14 bases between the two germline ends. The length of the CDR3 is 15 residues. CDR1 LNHNV and CDR2 YYDKDF come from the germline V gene (reference sequence). CDR3 in amino acids: CATSGRTDSSYEQYF. DNA for the CDR3: TGTGCCACCAGCGGAAGGACAGACAGCTCCTACGAGCAGTACTTC.

The rearrangement uses TRBV19 and TRBJ1-5; no firm D call. Germline V gene data show CDR1 as LNHDA and CDR2 as SQIVND (reference sequence). The CDR3 totals 14 residues. Trimming left V 5 bases short and J 6 bases short, with 14 bases between. The CDR3 region is CASSPTYGSQPQHF. DNA of the CDR3: TGTGCCAGTAGTCCCACCTACGGTTCTCAGCCCCAGCATTTT.

The CDR3 region has the DNA TGTGCCAGCAGCTTCAGGGACGGATCCTACAATGAGCAGTTCTTC. Translating gives CASSFRDGSYNEQFF. The rearrangement joins TRBV7-8 to TRBJ2-1; D tentatively reads TRBD1 or TRBD2 (5 bases each). The length of the CDR3 is 15 residues. The germline V gene has CDR1 SGHVS and CDR2 FQNEAQ. Trimming shortened V by 3 bases and J by 1 base, and 10 bases separated the two germline ends. Filled out from reference TRBV7-8 and TRBJ2-1, the complete variable domain reads GAGVSQSPRYKVAKRGQDVALRCDPISGHVSLFWYQQALGQGPEFLTYFQNEAQLDKSGLPSDRFFAERPEGSVSTLKIQRTQQEDSAVYLCASSFRDGSYNEQFFGPGTRLTVL.

This clone was seen a single time. V usage is TRBV9 and J usage is TRBJ1-1; D may be TRBD1 (5 bases). The CDR3 has 13 amino acids. The germline V gene encodes CDR1 SGDLS and CDR2 YYNGEE. V dropped 4 bases and J dropped 8 bases, with 15 bases sitting between them. CDR3 coding DNA: TGTGCCAGCAGCCCCCTAGGCAGGGTCGAAGCTTTCTTT. Its translation is CASSPLGRVEAFF.

The rearrangement uses TRBV5-1 and TRBJ1-1; perhaps TRBD1 as D (6 bases). Germline lookup yields CDR1 SGHRS and CDR2 YFSETQ. The CDR3 is 16 amino acids. Trimming removed 0 bases from V and 3 bases from J, with 15 bases in between. DNA for the CDR3: TGCGCCAGCAGCTTGGCCAAGGGGGTTGGGGACACTGAAGCTTTCTTT. Its protein product is CASSLAKGVGDTEAFF.

The V call is TRBV27, the J call TRBJ2-7; maybe TRBD1 (6 bases). Per germline, CDR1 MNHEY and CDR2 SMNVEV (reference sequence). The CDR3 is 13 residues long. Trimming shortened V by 3 bases and J by 12 bases, and 18 bases separated the two germline ends. In nucleotides, the CDR3 is TGTGCCAGCAGTTTCATACAGGGTGACGTCCCGTACTTC. It is translated as CASSFIQGDVPYF.

The CDR3 sequence: CASSGDLGTEAFF. CDR3 nucleotides: TGTGCCAGCTCGGGGGACTTGGGCACTGAAGCTTTCTTT. The rearrangement joins TRBV18 to TRBJ1-1; the D gene is possibly TRBD1 (5 bases). This CDR3 is built from 13 residues. The germline V gene encodes CDR1 KGHSH and CDR2 LQKENI. V was trimmed by 6 bases and J by 4 bases, leaving 12 bases between them.

This clone was detected only once. The chain couples TRBV30 to TRBJ2-7; D is unresolved. Germline-derived CDR1 and CDR2 are GTSNPN and SVGIG (reference sequence). V was trimmed by 1 base and J by 2 bases, leaving 9 bases between them. The length of the CDR3 is 13 residues. As DNA, the CDR3 is TGTGCCTGGAGTGGGCCCCGCACCTACGAGCAGTACTTC. Protein product: CAWSGPRTYEQYF.

The gene calls are TRBV5-1 and TRBJ2-1; 16 bases match TRBD2. This CDR3 has 18 amino acids. Looked up from germline, CDR1 is SGHRS and CDR2 is YFSETQ. V gave up 4 bases and J gave up 7 bases; unmatched junction bases: 11. The chain's CDR3 is CASSAGLAGGPKRNEQFF. CDR3 bases: TGCGCCAGCAGCGCGGGACTAGCGGGGGGGCCAAAGAGAAATGAGCAGTTCTTC. The whole variable domain, remainder taken from reference TRBV5-1 and TRBJ2-1, is KAGVTQTPRYLIKTRGQQVTLSCSPISGHRSVSWYQQTPGQGLQFLFEYFSETQRNKGNFPGRFSGRQFSNSRSEMNVSTLELGDSALYLCASSAGLAGGPKRNEQFFGPGTRLTVL.

The chain links TRBV6-5 to TRBJ2-1; D uncertain. CDR1 is MNHEY, CDR2 SVGAGI, per germline. The CDR3 length is 13 residues. The V end was cut by 6 bases, the J end by 7 bases, with 13 bases between. This CDR3 reads CASRRQGRNEQFF. Here the CDR3 DNA reads TGTGCCAGCAGGCGGCAAGGCCGAAATGAGCAGTTCTTC.

The CDR3 loop reads CAWSVLAGTDTQYF. The DNA for the CDR3 is TGTGCCTGGAGTGTACTAGCGGGCACAGATACGCAGTATTTT. The chain links TRBV30 to TRBJ2-3; 8 nucleotides match TRBD2. The V gene's germline CDR1 is GTSNPN and CDR2 SVGIG (reference sequence). This CDR3 has 14 residues. The junction had 0 bases not matched to a gene; V was cut back by 0 bases and J by 1 base.

The chain uses TRBV7-3 and TRBJ2-7; 10 bases map to TRBD1. V lost 4 bases to trimming and J lost 2 bases; unmatched junction nucleotides: 2. This CDR3 comprises 14 residues. CDR1 is SGHTA, CDR2 FQGTGA, per germline. CDR3 region: CASSSGQGPYEQYF. The CDR3 DNA sequence: TGTGCCAGCAGCTCGGGACAGGGGCCCTACGAGCAGTACTTC. The full variable domain, with the rest looked up from reference TRBV7-3 and TRBJ2-7, is GAGVSQTPSNKVTEKGKYVELRCDPISGHTALYWYRQSLGQGPEFLIYFQGTGAADDSGLPNDRFFAVRPEGSVSTLKIQRTERGDSAVYLCASSSGQGPYEQYFGPGTRLTVT.

The gene calls are TRBV23-1 and TRBJ1-4; D is ambiguous. TRBV23-1 is reported as an ORF; its role is uncertain. Trimming pared 4 bases from V and 6 bases from J, leaving 12 bases between. The CDR3 is 14 residues long. The CDR3 spells CASSRVSVDEKLFF. As DNA, the CDR3 is TGCGCCAGCAGTCGGGTCAGTGTGGATGAAAAACTGTTTTTT.

This chain connects TRBV4-3 to TRBJ2-3; D may be TRBD2 (6 bases). V gave up 2 bases and J gave up 7 bases, with 13 bases separating them. Germline CDR1 and CDR2: LGHNA and YSLEER. The CDR3 spans 14 residues. CDR3 region: CASSQQGGMNTQYF. The CDR3 DNA is TGCGCCAGCAGCCAACAGGGAGGTATGAATACGCAGTATTTT.

J is TRBJ1-1 and V is TRBV19, with D possibly TRBD1 on 6 matching bases. CDR3 length: 15 residues. V dropped 1 base and J dropped 9 bases, with 18 bases sitting between them. Germline loops: CDR1 LNHDA, CDR2 SQIVND (reference sequence). The CDR3 DNA sequence: TGTGCCAGTAGTATAGCCGGGGCCCGCCAGGGGAAAGCTTTCTTT. This codes for CASSIAGARQGKAFF. The complete variable domain, with remaining parts taken from reference TRBV19 and TRBJ1-1, reads DGGITQSPKYLFRKEGQNVTLSCEQNLNHDAMYWYRQDPGQGLRLIYYSQIVNDFQKGDIAEGYSVSREKKESFPLTVTSAQKNPTAFYLCASSIAGARQGKAFFGQGTRLTVV.

In regard to this clone: Different DNA sequences within this sample yield the same CDR3. V gene TRBV30 combines with J gene TRBJ1-1, with D tentatively TRBD1 (6 bases). V lost 0 bases, J lost 2 bases, and 7 bases lay in between. Looked up from germline, CDR1 is GTSNPN and CDR2 is SVGIG (reference sequence). The CDR3 sequence is 13 residues long. CDR3 sequence (DNA): TGTGCCTGGAGTGTAGGGGGAAACACTGAAGCTTTCTTT. This gives the protein CAWSVGGNTEAFF.

The chain has TRBV27 and TRBJ2-3; possibly TRBD1 for D (5 bases). The CDR3 runs to 15 residues. CDR1 and CDR2 from the germline V gene are MNHEY and SMNVEV (reference sequence). Deletions cut 3 bases from V and 2 bases from J, with 12 bases between. CDR3 residues: CASSFRVDLTDTQYF. The CDR3, as DNA: TGTGCCAGCAGTTTCAGGGTTGATCTCACAGATACGCAGTATTTT.

This chain joins TRBV4-3 and TRBJ2-2, with D tentatively TRBD1 or TRBD2 (5 bases each). The CDR3 length is 16 residues. Germline V gene sequence: CDR1 LGHNA, CDR2 YSLEER. The ends were cut back, 3 bases at V and 0 bases at J, with 11 bases in the middle. CDR3 nucleotides: TGCGCCAGCAGCCAGCTCGGGGCCGCGAACACCGGGGAGCTGTTTTTT. Its translation is CASSQLGAANTGELFF.

This clone was seen a few times. This chain uses TRBV7-2 with TRBJ2-3; 7 bases agree with TRBD1. From germline, CDR1 is SGHTA and CDR2 FQGNSA. After removal of 3 bases from V and 9 bases from J, the junction contained 0 bases not matched to a gene. The CDR3 consists of 11 residues. The CDR3 coding sequence is TGTGCCAGCAGCTTGACAGGGACGCAGTATTTT. This encodes CASSLTGTQYF.

The count of this clone is one. This chain connects TRBV6-5 to TRBJ2-1; the D call may be TRBD1 or TRBD2 (6 bases each). The CDR3 length is 14 residues. The V end lost 6 bases, the J end lost 12 bases, and 21 bases lay between the germline ends. Germline values: CDR1 MNHEY, CDR2 SVGAGI. CDR3 loop: CASSVPDRSGRQFF. Written as DNA, the CDR3 is TGTGCCAGCAGCGTTCCCGACAGGTCCGGGAGGCAGTTCTTC.

The V and J genes are TRBV19 and TRBJ2-3; D uncertain. Trimming stripped 9 bases from V and 1 base from J, with 11 bases between. There are 13 residues in the CDR3. From germline, CDR1 is LNHDA and CDR2 SQIVND (reference sequence). This chain's CDR3 is CASRSTGTDTQYF. In DNA, the CDR3 is TGTGCCAGCAGATCGACCGGCACAGATACGCAGTATTTT.